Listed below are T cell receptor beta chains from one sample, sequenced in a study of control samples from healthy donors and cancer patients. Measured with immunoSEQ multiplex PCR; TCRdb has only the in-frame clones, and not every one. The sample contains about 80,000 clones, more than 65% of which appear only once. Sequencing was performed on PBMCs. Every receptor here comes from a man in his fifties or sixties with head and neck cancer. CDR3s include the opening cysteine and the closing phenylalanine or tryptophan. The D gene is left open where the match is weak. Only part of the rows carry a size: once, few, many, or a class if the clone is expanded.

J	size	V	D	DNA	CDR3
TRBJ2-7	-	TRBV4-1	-	TGCGCCAGCAGCCAAGGTCAGGGGCCCTCCTACGAGCAGTACTTC	CASSQGQGPSYEQYF
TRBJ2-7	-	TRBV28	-	TGTGCCAGCGGAACAGGGTACTACGAGCAGTACTTC	CASGTGYYEQYF
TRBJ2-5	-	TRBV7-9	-	TGTGCCAGCAGCTTACAAGAGGCCCAGTACTTC	CASSLQEAQYF
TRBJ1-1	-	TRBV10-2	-	TGCGCCAGCAGTGGGATGGGGGGCACTGAAGCTTTCTTT	CASSGMGGTEAFF
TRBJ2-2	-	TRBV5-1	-	TGCGCCAGCAGCTCCCTGGACGGGGACACCGGGGAGCTGTTTTTT	CASSSLDGDTGELFF
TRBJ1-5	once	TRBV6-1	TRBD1	TGTGCCAGCAGTGAAGATCGGACAGGGGGCGGTGGGCCCCAGCATTTT	CASSEDRTGGGGPQHF
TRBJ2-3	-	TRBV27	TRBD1	TGTGCCAGCAGTCCGAGGGTAGGGGGCTACACAGATACGCAGTATTTT	CASSPRVGGYTDTQYF
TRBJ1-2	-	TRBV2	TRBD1	TGTGCCAGCAGGACGATCCGGGACAGGGGTGTCTATGGCTACACCTTC	CASRTIRDRGVYGYTF
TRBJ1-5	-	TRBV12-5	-	TGTGCTAGTAACCCAGGATCTTCAAATCAGCCCCAGCATTTT	CASNPGSSNQPQHF
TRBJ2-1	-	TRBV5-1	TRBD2	TGCGCCAGCAGCCTCCGGGCTAGCGGGTACAATGAGCAGTTCTTC	CASSLRASGYNEQFF
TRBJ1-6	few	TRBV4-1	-	TGCGCCAGCAGCCAGGCCCTTTCACCCCTCCACTTT	CASSQALSPLHF
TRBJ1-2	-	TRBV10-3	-	TGTGCCATCAGTGAGTCTGAGGTTGGCTACACCTTC	CAISESEVGYTF
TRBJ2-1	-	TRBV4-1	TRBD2	TGCGCCAGCAGCCAAGATGGTAGCGGGAGGGCTTTGGATGAGCAGTTCTTC	CASSQDGSGRALDEQFF
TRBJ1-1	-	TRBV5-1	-	TGCGCCAGCAGCTTGGCCGGGTGGGACACTGAAGCTTTCTTT	CASSLAGWDTEAFF
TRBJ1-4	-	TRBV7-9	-	TGTGCCAGCAGCCGGGAGGGGGACGAAAAACTGTTTTTT	CASSREGDEKLFF
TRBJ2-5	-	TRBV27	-	TGTGCCAGCAGTTTAAGGGGCGGGTACCAGGGGGAGACCCAGTACTTC	CASSLRGGYQGETQYF
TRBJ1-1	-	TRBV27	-	TGTGCCAGCAGTTTAAGGGGGTCCCTCACTGAAGCTTTCTTT	CASSLRGSLTEAFF